This section outlines one T cell receptor beta chain sequence together with its context. The CDR3 consists of 15 residues. Per the germline V gene, CDR1 is MNHEY and CDR2 is SVGAGI. V lost 4 bases, J lost 5 bases, and 9 bases stayed unmatched. Sequencing used immunoSEQ multiplex PCR; TCRdb keeps in-frame clones, though not all of them. The table records around 78,000 clones, 85% to 95% of them present only once. This entry belongs to a study of T cell responses to AZD1222 COVID-19 vaccine. The V call is TRBV6-5, the J call TRBJ1-2, with TRBD1 matching over 8 bases. The input for sequencing was peripheral blood, taken on day 0 of MenACWY control vaccination. The sequence came from an adult in good health. CDR3 nucleotide sequence: TGTGCCAGCAGTTTTTCCGCAGGGGGCGGGTATGGCTACACCTTC. This sequence encodes CASSFSAGGGYGYTF.